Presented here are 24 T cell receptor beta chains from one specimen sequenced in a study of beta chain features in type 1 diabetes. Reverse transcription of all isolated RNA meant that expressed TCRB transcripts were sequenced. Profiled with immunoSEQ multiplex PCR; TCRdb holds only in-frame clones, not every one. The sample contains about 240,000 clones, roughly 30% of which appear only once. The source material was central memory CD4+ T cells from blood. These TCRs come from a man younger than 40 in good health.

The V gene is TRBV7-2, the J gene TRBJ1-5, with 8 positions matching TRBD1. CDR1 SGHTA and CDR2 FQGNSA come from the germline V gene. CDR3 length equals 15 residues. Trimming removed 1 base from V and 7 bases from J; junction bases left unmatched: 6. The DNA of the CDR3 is TGTGCCAGCAGCTTAGAGGACAGGGCAGGGCAGCCCCAGCATTTT. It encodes CASSLEDRAGQPQHF.

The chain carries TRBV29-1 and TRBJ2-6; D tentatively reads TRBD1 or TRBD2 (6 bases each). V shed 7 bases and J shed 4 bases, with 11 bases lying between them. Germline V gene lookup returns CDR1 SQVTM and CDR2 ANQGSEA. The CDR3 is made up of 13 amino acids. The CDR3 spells CSARGDGANVLTF. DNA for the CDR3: TGCAGCGCAAGGGGGGACGGGGCCAACGTCCTGACTTTC.

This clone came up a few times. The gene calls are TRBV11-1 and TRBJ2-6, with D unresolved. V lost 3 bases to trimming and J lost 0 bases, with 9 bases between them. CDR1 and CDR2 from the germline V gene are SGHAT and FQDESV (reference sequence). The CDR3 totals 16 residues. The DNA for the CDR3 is TGTGCCAGCAGCTTCGTTGTGAGCTCTGGGGCCAACGTCCTGACTTTC. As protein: CASSFVVSSGANVLTF. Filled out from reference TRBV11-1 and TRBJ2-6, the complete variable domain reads EAEVAQSPRYKITEKSQAVAFWCDPISGHATLYWYRQILGQGPELLVQFQDESVVDDSQLPKDRFSAERLKGVDSTLKIQPAELGDSAMYLCASSFVVSSGANVLTFGAGSRLTVL.

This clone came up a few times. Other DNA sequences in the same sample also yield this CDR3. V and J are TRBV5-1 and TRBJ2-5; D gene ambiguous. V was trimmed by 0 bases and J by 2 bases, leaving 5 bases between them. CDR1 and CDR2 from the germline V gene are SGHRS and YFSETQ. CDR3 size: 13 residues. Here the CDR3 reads CASSLVSQETQYF. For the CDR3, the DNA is TGCGCCAGCAGCTTGGTCTCACAAGAGACCCAGTACTTC.

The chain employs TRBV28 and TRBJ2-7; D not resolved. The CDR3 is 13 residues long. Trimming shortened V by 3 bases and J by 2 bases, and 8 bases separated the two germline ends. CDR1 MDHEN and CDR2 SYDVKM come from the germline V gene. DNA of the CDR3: TGTGCCAGCAGTTTCACCGTTACCTACGAGCAGTACTTC. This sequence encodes CASSFTVTYEQYF.

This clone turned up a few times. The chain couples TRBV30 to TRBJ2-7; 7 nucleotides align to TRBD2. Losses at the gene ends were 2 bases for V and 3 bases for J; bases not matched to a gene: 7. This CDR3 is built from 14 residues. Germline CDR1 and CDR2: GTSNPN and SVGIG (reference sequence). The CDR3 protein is CAWSPLSGGYEQYF. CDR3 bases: TGTGCCTGGAGTCCCCTCTCGGGGGGCTACGAGCAGTACTTC.

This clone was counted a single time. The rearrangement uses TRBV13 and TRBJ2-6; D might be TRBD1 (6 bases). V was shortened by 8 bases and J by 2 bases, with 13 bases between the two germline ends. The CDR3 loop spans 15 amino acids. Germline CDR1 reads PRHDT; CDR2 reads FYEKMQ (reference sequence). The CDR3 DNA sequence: TGTGCCAGCCGCCGACAGGCTACTGGGGCCAACGTCCTGACTTTC. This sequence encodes CASRRQATGANVLTF.

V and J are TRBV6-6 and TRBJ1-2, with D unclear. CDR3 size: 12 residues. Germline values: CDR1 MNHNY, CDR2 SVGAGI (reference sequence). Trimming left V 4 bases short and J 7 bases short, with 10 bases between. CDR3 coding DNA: TGTGCCAGCAGTTTTCTGGGTGGTGGCTACACCTTC. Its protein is CASSFLGGGYTF.

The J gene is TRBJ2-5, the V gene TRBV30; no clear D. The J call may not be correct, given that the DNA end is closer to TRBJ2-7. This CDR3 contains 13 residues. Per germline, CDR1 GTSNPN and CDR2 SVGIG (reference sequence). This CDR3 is CAWRADKNYEQYF. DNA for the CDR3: TGTGCCTGGAGGGCGGATAAAAACTACGAGCAGTACTTC.

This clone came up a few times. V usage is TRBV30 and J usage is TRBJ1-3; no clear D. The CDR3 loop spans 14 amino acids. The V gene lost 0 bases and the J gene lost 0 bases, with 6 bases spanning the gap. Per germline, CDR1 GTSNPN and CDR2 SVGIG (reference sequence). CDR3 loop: CAWSVWDSGNTIYF. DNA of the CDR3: TGTGCCTGGAGTGTTTGGGACTCTGGAAACACCATATATTTT.

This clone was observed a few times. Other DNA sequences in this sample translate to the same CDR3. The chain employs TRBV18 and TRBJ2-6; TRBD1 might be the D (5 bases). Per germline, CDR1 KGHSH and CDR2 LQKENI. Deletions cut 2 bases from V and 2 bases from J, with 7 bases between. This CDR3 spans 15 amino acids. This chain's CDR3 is CASSPRGTGANVLTF. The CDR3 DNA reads TGTGCCAGCTCACCAAGGGGTACTGGGGCCAACGTCCTGACTTTC. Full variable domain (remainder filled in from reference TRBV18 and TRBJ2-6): NAGVMQNPRHLVRRRGQEARLRCSPMKGHSHVYWYRQLPEEGLKFMVYLQKENIIDESGMPKERFSAEFPKEGPSILRIQQVVRGDSAAYFCASSPRGTGANVLTFGAGSRLTVL.

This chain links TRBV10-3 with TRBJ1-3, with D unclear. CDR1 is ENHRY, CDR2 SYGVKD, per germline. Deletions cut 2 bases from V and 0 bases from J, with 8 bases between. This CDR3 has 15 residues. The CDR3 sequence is CAISETEDSGNTIYF. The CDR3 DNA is TGTGCCATCAGTGAGACAGAAGACTCTGGAAACACCATATATTTT.

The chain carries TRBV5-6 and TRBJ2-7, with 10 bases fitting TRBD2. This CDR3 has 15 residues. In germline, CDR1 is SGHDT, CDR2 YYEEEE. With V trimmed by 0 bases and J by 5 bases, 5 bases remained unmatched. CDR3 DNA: TGTGCCAGCAGCTTGGATACTAGCGGGATTAACGAGCAGTACTTC. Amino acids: CASSLDTSGINEQYF.

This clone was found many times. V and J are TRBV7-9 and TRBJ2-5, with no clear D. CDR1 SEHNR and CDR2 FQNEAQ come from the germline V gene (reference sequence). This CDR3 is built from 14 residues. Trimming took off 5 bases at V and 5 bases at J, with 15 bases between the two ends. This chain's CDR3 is CASSSRLGGETQYF. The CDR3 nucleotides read TGTGCCAGCAGCAGCCGGCTCGGTGGGGAGACCCAGTACTTC.

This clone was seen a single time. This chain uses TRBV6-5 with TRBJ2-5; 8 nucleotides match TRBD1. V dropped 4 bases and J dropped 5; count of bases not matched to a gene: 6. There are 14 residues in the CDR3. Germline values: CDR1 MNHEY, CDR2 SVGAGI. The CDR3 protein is CASSSRTGRETQYF. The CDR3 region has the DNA TGTGCCAGCAGTTCCCGGACAGGGAGGGAGACCCAGTACTTC.

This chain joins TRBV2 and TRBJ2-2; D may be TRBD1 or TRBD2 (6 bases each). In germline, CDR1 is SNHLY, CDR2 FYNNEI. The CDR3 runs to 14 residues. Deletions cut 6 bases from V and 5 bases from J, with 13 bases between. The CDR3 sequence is CASRGGSGTGELFF. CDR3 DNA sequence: TGTGCCAGCAGAGGGGGAAGCGGGACCGGGGAGCTGTTTTTT.

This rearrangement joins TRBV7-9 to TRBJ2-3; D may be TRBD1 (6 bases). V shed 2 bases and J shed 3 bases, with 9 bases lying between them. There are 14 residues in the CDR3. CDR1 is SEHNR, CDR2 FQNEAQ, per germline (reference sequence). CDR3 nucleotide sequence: TGTGCCAGCAGCTTACCCCAGGGGACAGATACGCAGTATTTT. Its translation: CASSLPQGTDTQYF.

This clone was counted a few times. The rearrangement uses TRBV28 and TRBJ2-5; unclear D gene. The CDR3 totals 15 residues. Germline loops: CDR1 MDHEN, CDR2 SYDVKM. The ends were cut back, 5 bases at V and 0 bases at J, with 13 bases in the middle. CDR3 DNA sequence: TGTGCCAGCAGTCCCGGCCGCGGCTACCAAGAGACCCAGTACTTC. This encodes CASSPGRGYQETQYF.

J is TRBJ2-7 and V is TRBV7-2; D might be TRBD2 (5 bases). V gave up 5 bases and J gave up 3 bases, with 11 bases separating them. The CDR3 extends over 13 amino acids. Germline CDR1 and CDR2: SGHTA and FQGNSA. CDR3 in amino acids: CASSPGLLYEQYF. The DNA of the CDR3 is TGTGCCAGCAGCCCAGGACTCCTCTACGAGCAGTACTTC.

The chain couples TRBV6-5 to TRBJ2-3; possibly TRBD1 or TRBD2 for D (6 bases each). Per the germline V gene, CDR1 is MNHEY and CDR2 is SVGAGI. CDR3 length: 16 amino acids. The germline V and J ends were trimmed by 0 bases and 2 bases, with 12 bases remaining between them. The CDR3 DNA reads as TGTGCCAGCAGTTACTCAGGGGGAGGCCACACAGATACGCAGTATTTT. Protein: CASSYSGGGHTDTQYF.

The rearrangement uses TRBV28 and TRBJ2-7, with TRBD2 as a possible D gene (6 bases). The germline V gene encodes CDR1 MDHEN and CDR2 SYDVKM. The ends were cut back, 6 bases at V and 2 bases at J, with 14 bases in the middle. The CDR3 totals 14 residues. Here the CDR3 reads CASRSGDPAYEQYF. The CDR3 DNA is TGTGCCAGCAGGTCGGGGGACCCGGCCTACGAGCAGTACTTC.

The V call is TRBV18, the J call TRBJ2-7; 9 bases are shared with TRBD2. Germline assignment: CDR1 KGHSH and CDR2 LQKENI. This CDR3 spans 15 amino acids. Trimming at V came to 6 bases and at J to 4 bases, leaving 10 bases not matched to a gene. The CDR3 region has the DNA TGTGCCAGCTCCCGGGCGGCTAGCGGGACGTACGAGCAGTACTTC. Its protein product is CASSRAASGTYEQYF.

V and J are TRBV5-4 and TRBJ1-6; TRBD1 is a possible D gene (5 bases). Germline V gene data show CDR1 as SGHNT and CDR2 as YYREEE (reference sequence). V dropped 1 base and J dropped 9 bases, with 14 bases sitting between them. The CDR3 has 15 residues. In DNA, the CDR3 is TGTGCCAGCAGCTTGCTCCAGGCCGGGGGTTCACCCCTCCACTTT. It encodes CASSLLQAGGSPLHF.

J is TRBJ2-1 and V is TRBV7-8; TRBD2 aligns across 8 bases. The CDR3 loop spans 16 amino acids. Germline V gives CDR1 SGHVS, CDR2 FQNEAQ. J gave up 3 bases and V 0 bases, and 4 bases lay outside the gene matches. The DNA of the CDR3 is TGTGCCAGCAGCTTAGCAAGCGGGAGTCGCTACAATGAGCAGTTCTTC. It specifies CASSLASGSRYNEQFF. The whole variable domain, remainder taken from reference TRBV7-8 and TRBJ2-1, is GAGVSQSPRYKVAKRGQDVALRCDPISGHVSLFWYQQALGQGPEFLTYFQNEAQLDKSGLPSDRFFAERPEGSVSTLKIQRTQQEDSAVYLCASSLASGSRYNEQFFGPGTRLTVL.